This is a list of T cell receptor beta chains from one sample in a study of T cells after yellow fever vaccination. From the 5' RACE reads, TCRdb called clonotypes with MiXCR, one entry per CDR3 protein. This table has around 310,000 distinct CDR3 sequences, 3.5% to 5% appearing once. The sequencing used PBMCs, collected 15 days after the yellow fever booster vaccination. Receptor source: a man between 18 and 35 years old who received the YFV17D yellow fever vaccine. Both conserved end residues are part of each CDR3. The D gene is left open where the match is weak. Rows may omit the clone size; those that give it use once, few, many or a size class.

D	size	V	J	CDR3	DNA
NA	few	TRBV7-8	TRBJ1-6	CASSLGLGREKNSPLHF	TGTGCCAGCAGCTTAGGGCTAGGACGGGAGAAGAATTCACCCCTCCACTTT
NA	many	TRBV7-2	TRBJ2-2	CASSRNRHTGELFF	TGTGCCAGCAGCCGTAATCGGCACACCGGGGAGCTGTTTTTT
NA	NA	TRBV12-3/TRBV12-4	TRBJ1-1	CASSPPPWTEAFF	TGTGCCAGCAGCCCGCCCCCTTGGACTGAAGCTTTCTTT
NA	many	TRBV10-2	TRBJ1-1	CASSEWDGTEAFF	TGCGCCAGCAGTGAATGGGACGGCACTGAAGCTTTCTTT
NA	NA	TRBV6-5	TRBJ2-7	CASSYSGSEQYF	TGTGCCAGCAGTTACTCGGGGTCCGAGCAGTACTTC
NA	few	TRBV6-2/TRBV6-3	TRBJ1-1	CASGSRREDRTEAFF	TGTGCCAGCGGGAGCCGACGGGAGGACCGAACTGAAGCTTTCTTT
NA	few	TRBV10-3	TRBJ1-1	CAIRGSRGALNTEAFF	TGTGCCATCAGGGGGTCTCGGGGGGCTCTGAACACTGAAGCTTTCTTT
TRBD2	few	TRBV14	TRBJ2-1	CASSQNPRGGRNEQFF	TGTGCCAGCAGCCAAAACCCACGGGGGGGCCGAAATGAGCAGTTCTTC
TRBD1	many	TRBV15	TRBJ1-4	CATSVRTGFGEKLFF	TGTGCCACCAGCGTACGGACAGGGTTTGGCGAAAAACTGTTTTTT
NA	many	TRBV4-3	TRBJ2-7	CASSQDARTAYEQYF	TGCGCCAGCAGCCAAGACGCCAGGACAGCCTACGAGCAGTACTTC
NA	NA	TRBV7-2	TRBJ2-5	CASKITGGRQEAQYF	TGTGCCAGCAAGATTACCGGGGGACGTCAAGAGGCCCAGTACTTC
NA	many	TRBV7-9	TRBJ1-4	CASSSTRGVRNEKLFF	TGTGCCAGCAGCTCTACCCGGGGAGTACGAAATGAAAAACTGTTTTTT
NA	few	TRBV7-8	TRBJ1-3	CASSQQGSGNTIYF	TGTGCCAGCAGCCAACAGGGTTCTGGAAACACCATATATTTT
NA	many	TRBV5-1	TRBJ2-2	CASSPDGEGELFF	TGCGCCAGCAGCCCGGACGGGGAAGGGGAGCTGTTTTTT
NA	many	TRBV5-1	TRBJ2-1	CASSLKGPPYSSYNEQFF	TGCGCCAGCAGCTTGAAGGGCCCACCCTACAGCTCCTACAATGAGCAGTTCTTC
NA	many	TRBV4-3	TRBJ2-1	CASSHLSGVPYNEQFF	TGCGCCAGCAGCCATTTATCAGGGGTACCGTACAATGAGCAGTTCTTC
TRBD2	few	TRBV7-8	TRBJ2-7	CASTRSGGGTYEQYF	TGTGCCAGCACCAGATCGGGGGGGGGAACCTACGAGCAGTACTTC
NA	NA	TRBV19	TRBJ1-1	CASSPREGGAFF	TGTGCCAGTAGTCCCCGTGAGGGTGGGGCTTTCTTT
TRBD2	NA	TRBV10-2	TRBJ2-1	CASSEFGTSGYNEQFF	TGCGCCAGCAGTGAGTTCGGGACTAGCGGCTACAATGAGCAGTTCTTC
NA	many	TRBV7-2	TRBJ1-1	CASSLGGIGAFF	TGTGCCAGCAGCTTAGGGGGGATAGGGGCTTTCTTT
NA	many	TRBV7-2	TRBJ2-1	CASSPRGRGEQFF	TGTGCCAGCAGCCCTAGGGGGAGGGGAGAGCAGTTCTTC
TRBD2	few	TRBV5-6	TRBJ2-7	CASSLSGRLYEQYF	TGTGCCAGCAGCTTGAGCGGGAGACTCTACGAGCAGTACTTC
TRBD1	NA	TRBV7-9	TRBJ1-1	CASSSQPGQADFRTEAFF	TGTGCCAGCAGCTCCCAACCGGGACAGGCGGATTTTCGAACTGAAGCTTTCTTT
NA	few	TRBV4-3	TRBJ2-1	CASSQDRDTYNEQFF	TGCGCCAGCAGCCAAGACCGGGACACATACAATGAGCAGTTCTTC
TRBD2	many	TRBV20-1	TRBJ2-1	CSALGLAGGRDEQFF	TGCAGTGCCCTCGGACTAGCGGGGGGCAGGGATGAGCAGTTCTTC
NA	NA	TRBV11-3	TRBJ2-3	CASSRRGANTQYF	TGTGCCAGCAGCCGACGGGGGGCGAATACGCAGTATTTT
TRBD1	few	TRBV30	TRBJ1-1	CAYPQGGEAFF	TGTGCTTACCCCCAGGGGGGAGAAGCTTTCTTT
NA	many	TRBV7-9	TRBJ2-2	CASSVYSWGRPGELFF	TGTGCCAGCAGCGTCTACTCCTGGGGGAGGCCCGGGGAGCTGTTTTTT
NA	few	TRBV27	TRBJ1-1	CASSLLGSNTEAFF	TGTGCCAGCAGTTTGTTGGGATCCAACACTGAAGCTTTCTTT
NA	many	TRBV7-2	TRBJ2-1	CASSQFNNEQFF	TGTGCCAGCAGCCAATTCAACAATGAGCAGTTCTTC
NA	many	TRBV5-5	TRBJ2-5	CASSPPRRPQETQYF	TGTGCCAGCAGCCCCCCCCGTAGGCCACAAGAGACCCAGTACTTC
NA	many	TRBV7-2	TRBJ1-2	CASSLGRGRPGYGYTF	TGTGCCAGCAGCTTAGGCAGGGGCCGACCGGGCTATGGCTACACCTTC
NA	few	TRBV20-1	TRBJ1-1	CSAIWGARGYTEAFF	TGCAGTGCGATTTGGGGTGCTCGGGGGTACACTGAAGCTTTCTTT
NA	many	TRBV6-1	TRBJ2-5	CASSEIPGAERETQYF	TGTGCCAGCAGTGAAATTCCGGGGGCGGAACGAGAGACCCAGTACTTC
TRBD1	many	TRBV10-3	TRBJ1-1	CAISEGTGNTEAFF	TGTGCCATCAGTGAGGGGACAGGGAACACTGAAGCTTTCTTT
NA	many	TRBV6-1	TRBJ1-2	CASSTPNTIQGQGYTF	TGTGCCAGCAGTACGCCGAATACAATACAGGGACAAGGCTACACCTTC
NA	many	TRBV5-1	TRBJ2-7	CASGEEGRPELGEQYF	TGCGCCAGCGGGGAAGAAGGGAGACCGGAGTTGGGCGAGCAGTACTTC
NA	many	TRBV5-1	TRBJ2-2	CASTLWTVNTGELFF	TGCGCCAGCACCCTCTGGACAGTGAACACCGGGGAGCTGTTTTTT
NA	few	TRBV10-2	TRBJ1-5	CASQWDLGNQPQHF	TGCGCCAGCCAATGGGACCTCGGCAATCAGCCCCAGCATTTT
NA	few	TRBV14	TRBJ2-1	CASSQRLQGAQFF	TGTGCCAGCAGCCAGCGGTTACAGGGAGCGCAGTTCTTC
NA	many	TRBV20-1	TRBJ2-5	CSATTGTSEETQYF	TGCAGTGCTACAACCGGGACATCCGAAGAGACCCAGTACTTC
NA	few	TRBV10-3	TRBJ2-7	CAISQTVSYEQYF	TGTGCCATCAGCCAGACTGTATCCTACGAGCAGTACTTC
NA	many	TRBV20-1	TRBJ1-1	CSALSRGTWNTEAFF	TGCAGTGCCCTTAGTCGAGGTACCTGGAACACTGAAGCTTTCTTT
NA	few	TRBV11-2	TRBJ2-1	CASSPGQNEQFF	TGTGCCAGCAGCCCCGGACAAAATGAGCAGTTCTTC
NA	few	TRBV15	TRBJ1-2	CATSSPGPPNYGYTF	TGTGCCACCAGCAGCCCCGGGCCTCCTAACTATGGCTACACCTTC
NA	few	TRBV3-1	TRBJ1-6	CASSPSRSHSPLHF	TGTGCCAGCAGCCCCTCGCGGTCCCATTCACCCCTCCACTTT
NA	NA	TRBV12-3/TRBV12-4	TRBJ2-1	CASSPGGSEQFF	TGTGCCAGCAGTCCGGGGGGCTCTGAGCAGTTCTTC